Below, one T cell receptor (beta chain) is given with its context. Its antigen is unknown. Base qualities were left out, and no much larger clone turns up one base away. The cohort comprised fewer than 700 healthy bone marrow donors. At the time of sampling, every cohort member was nominally healthy, though immune exposures that went unrecorded were likely present. The donor tested CMV seronegative, placing the donor among the 350 to 400 seronegative members of the cohort. Each donor provided a peripheral blood sample, and peripheral blood mononuclear cells were used for TCR beta sequencing. Genomic DNA was extracted from the blood cell samples with the Qiagen DNeasy Blood Extraction Kit. The entry originates in a study of cytomegalovirus exposure and HLA in healthy donors (dated by TCRdb to about 2017). About the investigation overall: In an earlier analysis of approximately 640 of the donors, 250 to 350 Gb of sequence data and 100 million or so unique TCR beta sequences from roughly 190 million T cells were reported. An early release that covered 500 to 800 HLA-typed donors contained approximately 300 gigabases of sequencing data and some 87 million unique TCR sequences. Of the 350 to 400 genotyped donors, 65% to 90% fell in the genetic ancestry cluster associated with self-reported Caucasian donors. The study aimed to test whether signatures of past pathogen exposure could be identified by cataloging public T cell receptors. The study profiled the T cell repertoires of 550 to 700 subjects by immunosequencing and related them to cytomegalovirus serostatus. In addition to the first cohort of around 670 subjects, a separate validation cohort of approximately 120 different subjects was used. To predict cytomegalovirus infection status, the study brought together high-throughput TCR immunosequencing, statistical association of individual TCRs with disease status, and machine learning. A later analysis re-examined previously published TCR beta repertoires from about 670 donors and added high-resolution HLA genotyping to investigate patterns of TCR occurrence. In the later analysis, no new phenotypic data were used to find candidate immune exposures; instead, reliance was placed on TCR beta sequences and their occurrence across donors. An earlier analysis of several hundred of the donors applied high-throughput TCR beta sequencing to assess whether each TCR beta V gene segment acted as functional or pseudogenic. Donor age, sex, ethnicity and CMV serostatus were compiled alongside the repertoire data. A later genetic analysis took genome-wide SNP genotypes for about 65% of the 666 donors and used that subset as a discovery cohort. All discovery cohort repertoires had been generated on a single sequencing platform. Class I and class II HLA loci were covered by the typing at four-digit resolution. Typing coverage differed by locus: A, B, C, DRB1 and DQB1 were typed in about 629-630 donors, DQA1 in 522, DPA1 in approximately 610, and DPB1 in roughly 450. Because of strong linkage in the cohort, roughly five DR-DQ haplotypes were treated as single units for association and clustering. On average, 235,054 unique TCR beta nucleotide sequences were sequenced per donor among 398 genotyped donors of the cohort, with roughly 18% of those sequences being non-productive. Study-level results and caveats: A later analysis associated approximately 17,000 TCR beta sequences with specific HLA alleles at a false discovery rate of 0.05. Because counts were too low, 15 or so rarely observed V segments, including chromosome 9 orphons, were excluded from the earlier analysis of a few hundred of the donors. For the cohort, immune exposure information was limited to CMV serostatus. Most TCR sequences were seen in very few donors, while some public TCRs were found in many individuals. In the study, some 160 TCR beta chains were listed as associated with cytomegalovirus. Some IMGT-functional V segments, including TRBV6-2 and TRBV6-3, could not be told apart with the 87-base-pair reads, so those segments were excluded. A later genetic analysis reported fewer N-insertions in productive TCRs among donors in an Asian-associated ancestry cluster than the roughly 700-donor mean. A further reported finding was that TCR beta sequences accurately predicted the HLA-A and HLA-B alleles for most subjects in the first cohort. Because HLA typing was missing for some donors at each locus, association tests included only the typed subset. Correlated functional status among segregating V segments might reflect linkage disequilibrium, but an unknown experimental factor could not be ruled out. In a later genetic analysis, a missense DCLRE1C variant was associated with V-gene and J-gene trimming of TCR beta chains, and the association was replicated in an independent cohort. This cohort had only TCR beta chains sequenced, and the lack of alpha or paired-chain data limited which features could be detected. In a later analysis, TCR association rates were found to vary across HLA loci, with the most associated TCRs seen for DRB1 alleles and the fewest for HLA-C alleles. According to a later analysis, parvovirus B19, influenza, CMV and Epstein-Barr virus appeared linked to several top co-occurrence clusters. According to a later analysis, most CMV-associated TCR beta chains appeared to be HLA-restricted, and the HLA associations seemed to be driven largely by CMV exposure. A cluster of highly shared sequence variants was judged likely to represent a technical artifact of the sequencing pipeline. In an earlier analysis of over 550 of the donors, most TCR beta V segments were observed in productive rearrangements about 87% or about 30% of the time, broadly matching IMGT annotations. A few of the identified cytomegalovirus-associated TCR beta chains were confirmed in vitro to be specific for cytomegalovirus antigens. When HLA alleles, especially DR and DQ, strongly co-occurred, TCR associations were difficult to assign to individual alleles. In both the original and validation cohorts, the classifier was reported to diagnose cytomegalovirus status with high specificity and sensitivity. In a later analysis, HLA-associated TCR beta chains showed more clonal expansion and lower generation probabilities than non-associated chains that were equally common. The authors suggested that the approach could potentially be extended to other disease states and immunological phenotypes. Roughly uniform sequencing depth across donors was assumed in presence/absence analyses, although this assumption may not hold.

V is clipped by 3 bases and J by 4 bases, and the sequence between their germline boundaries is 12 bases long. Sequences SGHRS (CDR1) and YFSETQ (CDR2) are obtained from the germline V gene. The CDR3 sequence holds 14 residues, the cysteine and phenylalanine included. Of the read, only the CDR3 DNA is kept; its 42 bases are in frame from base 1. Library preparation used the immunoSEQ multiplex PCR assay. For the multiplex PCR, a mixture combining 60 forward primers for TCR Vbeta segments and 13 reverse primers for TCR Jbeta segments was used. A multiplex PCR assay on genomic DNA amplified the CDR3 region of rearranged TCR beta genes. The amplified TCR beta libraries were sequenced on the Illumina HiSeq System as 87-base-pair reads. The authors' pipeline ran thus. A later analysis tallied around 87 million unique TCR beta chains across the 640 or so repertoires, and 10 million to 11 million of those chains were shared by two or more donors. Raw reads were error-corrected and collapsed into unique sequences with a nearest-neighbor algorithm that merged closely related sequences to remove PCR and sequencing errors. V, D and J gene segments were assigned by aligning CDR3 sequences to IMGT reference sequences. Each retained sequence needed at least a six-nucleotide match to both a V gene segment and a J gene segment. Rearrangements were classified as productive when the CDR3 lacked stop codons and remained in frame with V and J, and all other rearrangements were classified as non-productive. Following IMGT convention, CDR3 was defined as the stretch from the second conserved V-encoded cysteine to the conserved J-encoded phenylalanine. In an earlier analysis of 550 to 650 of the donors, sequences lacking an unambiguous match to a single V gene segment were excluded. In an earlier analysis of roughly 600 of the donors, a V segment was called functional when productive rearrangements were above 56.7%, and segregating when the standard deviation between donors exceeded 5%. A statistical classification framework was built to diagnose cytomegalovirus status from the catalog of TCR beta chain sequences. V and J gene assignment, in a later analysis, came from comparing TCR nucleotide sequences with IMGT/GENE-DB human TR gene sequences. Using the TCRdist pipeline, a later analysis assigned CDR3 sequences along with most-parsimonious VDJ recombination scenarios. In a later analysis, each TCR beta chain was defined by its CDR3 amino acid sequence together with its V-gene family, and reads without a unique V-gene family were excluded. To address suspected cross-contamination and a sequencing artifact, a later analysis removed 450 to 700 highly shared, low-generation-probability nucleotide sequences. In a later analysis, a clonal expansion index was calculated for each public chain from normalized within-repertoire ranks of inferred template counts. Generation probabilities in a later analysis came from a VDJ recombination model fitted to out-of-frame rearrangements, and those results were checked against IGoR. Hypergeometric tests were used in a later analysis to score TCR-TCR, TCR-HLA and TCR-CMV co-occurrence, with a repertoire-size bias correction applied to the TCR pairs. To estimate false discovery rates, a later analysis permuted the HLA or CMV assignments 20 times. A later analysis grouped co-occurring TCRs with DBSCAN, adding TCRdist sequence similarity when clustering within HLA-allele-positive subsets. Co-occurrence clustering excluded repertoires with fewer than 30,000 or more than 120,000 public chains, plus five with anomalous nucleotide sharing. The table comes from immuneACCESS by way of TCRdb, which keeps in-frame sequences with V and J called. Part of the clones is missing from these tables; in studies checked, under half for an unresolved V gene and the rest for unknown reasons. Clonal size and the V and J genes are those of that table, whereas D and trimming came from the DNA. The sample table lists tens of thousands of clones, over 60% of them with a count of one. The ten largest account for around 7% of the sample.

Sequenced material: PBMCs. The receptor chain draws on TRBV5-1 and TRBJ2-3; a weak D assignment points to TRBD2 (5 bases agree). The receptor comes from a man aged 30 to 45 in good health and CMV-seronegative. The CDR3 protein is CASSSGGQSDTQYF. The bases read TGCGCCAGCAGCTCCGGCGGGCAATCAGATACGCAGTATTTT.